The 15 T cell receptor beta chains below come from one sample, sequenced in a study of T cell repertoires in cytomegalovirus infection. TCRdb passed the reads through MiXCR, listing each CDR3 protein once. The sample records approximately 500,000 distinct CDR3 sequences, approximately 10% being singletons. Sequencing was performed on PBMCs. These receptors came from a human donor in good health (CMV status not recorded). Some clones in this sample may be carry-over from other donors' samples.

Here the CDR3 reads CSARVTGQGEKLFF. Here the CDR3 DNA reads TGCAGTGCTAGAGTCACAGGGCAGGGTGAAAAACTGTTTTTT. This chain uses TRBV20-1 with TRBJ1-4; the D gene is possibly TRBD1 (6 bases). This CDR3 contains 14 residues. In germline, CDR1 is DFQATT, CDR2 SNEGSKA (reference sequence). Trimming shortened V by 1 base and J by 7 bases, and 13 bases separated the two germline ends.

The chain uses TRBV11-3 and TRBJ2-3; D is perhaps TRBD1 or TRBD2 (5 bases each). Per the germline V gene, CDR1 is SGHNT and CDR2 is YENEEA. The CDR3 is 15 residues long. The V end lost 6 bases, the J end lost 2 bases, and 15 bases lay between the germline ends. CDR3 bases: TGTGCCAGCAGTAGGACTCCGGGACCCACAGATACGCAGTATTTT. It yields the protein CASSRTPGPTDTQYF.

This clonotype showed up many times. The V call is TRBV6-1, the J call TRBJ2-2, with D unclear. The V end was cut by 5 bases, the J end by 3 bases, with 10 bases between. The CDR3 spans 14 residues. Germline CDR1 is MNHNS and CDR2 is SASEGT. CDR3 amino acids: CASSRQVYTGELFF. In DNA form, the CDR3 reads TGTGCCAGCAGTCGGCAGGTGTACACCGGGGAGCTGTTTTTT.

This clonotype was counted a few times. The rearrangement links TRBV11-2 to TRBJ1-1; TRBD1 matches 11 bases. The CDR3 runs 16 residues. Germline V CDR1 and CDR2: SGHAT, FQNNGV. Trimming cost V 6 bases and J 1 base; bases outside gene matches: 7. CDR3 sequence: CASRDRGRDENTEAFF. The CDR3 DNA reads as TGTGCCAGCAGGGACAGGGGGCGCGATGAGAACACTGAAGCTTTCTTT. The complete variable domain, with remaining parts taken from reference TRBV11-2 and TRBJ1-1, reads EAGVAQSPRYKIIEKRQSVAFWCNPISGHATLYWYQQILGQGPKLLIQFQNNGVVDDSQLPKDRFSAERLKGVDSTLKIQPAKLEDSAVYLCASRDRGRDENTEAFFGQGTRLTVV.

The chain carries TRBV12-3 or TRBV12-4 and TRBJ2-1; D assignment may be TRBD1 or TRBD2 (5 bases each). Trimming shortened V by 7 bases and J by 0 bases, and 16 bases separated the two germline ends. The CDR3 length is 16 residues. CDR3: CASNPGWGSSYNEQFF. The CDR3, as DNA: TGTGCCAGCAACCCCGGATGGGGGAGCTCCTACAATGAGCAGTTCTTC.

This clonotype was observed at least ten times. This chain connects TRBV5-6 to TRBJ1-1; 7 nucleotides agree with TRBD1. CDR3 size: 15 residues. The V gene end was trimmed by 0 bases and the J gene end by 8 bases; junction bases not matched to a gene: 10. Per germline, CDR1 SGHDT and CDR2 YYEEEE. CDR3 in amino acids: CASSLDGTALPEAFF. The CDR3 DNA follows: TGTGCCAGCAGCTTGGATGGGACAGCTCTACCGGAAGCTTTCTTT.

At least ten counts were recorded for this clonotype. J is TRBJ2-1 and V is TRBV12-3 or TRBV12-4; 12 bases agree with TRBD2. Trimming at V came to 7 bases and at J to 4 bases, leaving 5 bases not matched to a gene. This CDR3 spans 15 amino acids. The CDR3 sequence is CASTLAGGPYNEQFF. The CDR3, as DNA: TGTGCCAGCACCCTAGCGGGAGGGCCATACAATGAGCAGTTCTTC.

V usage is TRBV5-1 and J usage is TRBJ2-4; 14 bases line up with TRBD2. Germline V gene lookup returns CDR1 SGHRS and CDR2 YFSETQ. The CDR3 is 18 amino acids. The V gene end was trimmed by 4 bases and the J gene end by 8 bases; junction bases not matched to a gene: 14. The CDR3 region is CASSLRGGTSGRIDIQYF. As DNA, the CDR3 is TGCGCCAGCAGCCTTCGGGGCGGGACTAGCGGGAGAATTGACATTCAGTACTTC.

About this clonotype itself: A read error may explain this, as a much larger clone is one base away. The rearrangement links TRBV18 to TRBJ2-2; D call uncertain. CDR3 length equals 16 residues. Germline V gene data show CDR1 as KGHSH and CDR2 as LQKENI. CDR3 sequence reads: CASSPPNPSNAGELFF. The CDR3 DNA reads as TGTGCCAGCTCACCGCCCAATCCTTCGAACGCCGGGGAGCTGTTTTTT.

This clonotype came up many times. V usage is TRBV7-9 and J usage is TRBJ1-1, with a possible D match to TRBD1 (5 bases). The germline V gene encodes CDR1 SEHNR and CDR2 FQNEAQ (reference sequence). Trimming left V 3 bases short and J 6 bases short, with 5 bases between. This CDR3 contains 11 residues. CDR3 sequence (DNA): TGTGCCAGCAGCTTGACAGCTGAAGCTTTCTTT. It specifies CASSLTAEAFF.

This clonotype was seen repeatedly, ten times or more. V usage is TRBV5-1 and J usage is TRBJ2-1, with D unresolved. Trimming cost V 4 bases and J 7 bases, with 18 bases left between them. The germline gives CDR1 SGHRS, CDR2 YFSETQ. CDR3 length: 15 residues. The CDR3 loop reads CASSDGTGSKNEQFF. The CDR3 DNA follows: TGCGCCAGCAGCGACGGAACCGGCAGCAAAAATGAGCAGTTCTTC.

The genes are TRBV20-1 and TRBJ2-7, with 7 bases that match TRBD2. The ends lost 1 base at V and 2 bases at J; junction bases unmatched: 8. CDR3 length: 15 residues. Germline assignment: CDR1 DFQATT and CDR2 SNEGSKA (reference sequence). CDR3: CSARVASGFTYEQYF. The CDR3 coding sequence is TGCAGTGCTAGAGTGGCTAGCGGTTTCACCTACGAGCAGTACTTC.

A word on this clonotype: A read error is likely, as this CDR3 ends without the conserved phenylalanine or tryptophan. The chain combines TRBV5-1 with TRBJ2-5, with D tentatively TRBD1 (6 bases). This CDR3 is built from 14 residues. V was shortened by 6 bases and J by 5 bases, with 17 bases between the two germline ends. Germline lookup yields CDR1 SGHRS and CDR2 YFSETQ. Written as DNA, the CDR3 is TGCGCCAGCAACGCTAGGGGGTTCGAGGAGACCCAGTACATC. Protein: CASNARGFEETQYI.

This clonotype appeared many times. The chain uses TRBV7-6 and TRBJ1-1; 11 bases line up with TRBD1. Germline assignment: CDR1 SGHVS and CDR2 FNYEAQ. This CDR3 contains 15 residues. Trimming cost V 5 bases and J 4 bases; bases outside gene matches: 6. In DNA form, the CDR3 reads TGTGCCAGCAGCGATATGGGACAGGGGGGCACTGAAGCTTTCTTT. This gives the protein CASSDMGQGGTEAFF.

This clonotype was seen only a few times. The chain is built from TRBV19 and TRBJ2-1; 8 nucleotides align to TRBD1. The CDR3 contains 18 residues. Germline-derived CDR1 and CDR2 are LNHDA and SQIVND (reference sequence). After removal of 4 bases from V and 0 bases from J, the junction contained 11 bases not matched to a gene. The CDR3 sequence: CASSTRTGLAYSYNEQFF. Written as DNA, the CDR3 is TGTGCCAGTAGTACCCGGACAGGGTTGGCCTACTCCTACAATGAGCAGTTCTTC.